This TCR beta chain was observed in a study of cytotoxic CD8 clonotypes in ibrutinib-treated CLL. This clone was detected a few times. Germline trimming cut 2 bases from V and 4 bases from J; bases unmatched to any gene: 14. Per germline, CDR1 SQVTM and CDR2 ANQGSEA. CDR3 length: 17 residues. Generated by immunoSEQ multiplex PCR, the TCRdb table keeps only in-frame clones and is missing some. The sample comprises about 140,000 clones, 80% to 95% of which are singletons, and approximately 10% rests with the top ten. Here the sequenced sample was PBMCs, taken after 12 months of ibrutinib treatment. This chain uses TRBV29-1 with TRBJ2-7; 10 bases match TRBD1. The sequence was collected from a human donor with chronic lymphocytic leukemia. CDR3 in DNA: TGCAGCGTTGAAAGTCCGGACAGGGGGGATTTTGGTTACGAGCAGTACTTC. Residues: CSVESPDRGDFGYEQYF.